This T cell receptor (beta chain) is drawn from a study of blood T cell repertoires in COVID-19. Whole-study context: The origin of the acute and convalescent COVID-19 samples was the United States, Italy and Spain.

Only in-frame clones appear in the TCRdb table, and some are missing; sequencing was by immunoSEQ multiplex PCR. In the table there are around 140,000 clones, about 80% of which are singletons. Clinical histories supplied by participants themselves formed the basis of cohort assignment. Two negative PCRs, clearance, or symptom resolution had been documented for recovered Cohort 3 donors. The CDR3 is 17 residues long. The trim removed 3 bases at V and 7 bases at J, leaving 9 bases unmatched. CDR1 is SGHAT and CDR2 is FQNNGV in the germline V gene. Sequenced sample: PBMCs or T cells enriched from blood (not recorded which). The chain has TRBV11-2 and TRBJ2-2, with TRBD2 matching over 12 bases. The TCR originated in a woman between 45 and 60 years old who had recovered from COVID-19. This CDR3 is CASSFFWTSGEGGELFF. The CDR3 DNA sequence: TGTGCCAGCAGCTTTTTCTGGACTAGCGGGGAGGGCGGGGAGCTGTTTTTT.